This T cell receptor beta chain was retrieved from a study of regulatory T cells in long-lasting Graves disease. Study details: Antithyroid drug exposure in newly diagnosed Graves' patients had lasted under 3 months.

Documented time point: newly diagnosed GD, antithyroid drugs for less than 3 months. Extracted PBMC RNA gave rise to the TCR library. The authors drew 9 to 9.5 milliliters of peripheral blood into EDTA tubes. Combining iRepertoire HTBI primers with Arm-PCR of CDR3 regions, the authors built TCR beta libraries. TCRdb itself ran the multiplex PCR reads through MiXCR, one entry per CDR3 protein. The data show about 440,000 distinct CDR3 sequences, roughly 15% seen once. This clonotype came up many times. This sample was also put to use in a study of T cells in Graves' hyperthyroidism and ophthalmopathy. That work adds: The TCR CDR3 first-round RT-PCR relied on the HTBI primer set. Ophthalmopathy and stable hyperthyroidism were separated by a 13 V-J model.

This receptor was identified in a woman aged 30 to 39 with Graves disease. Source: peripheral blood mononuclear cells (PBMCs), taken at new diagnosis, from a patient treated with antithyroid drugs.

CDR3 protein: CASSYSSGKAYEQYF. The CDR3 DNA is TGCGCCAGCAGCTATTCTAGCGGGAAAGCCTACGAGCAGTACTTC. V and J are TRBV5-1 and TRBJ2-7, with TRBD2 matching over 9 bases. V shed 3 bases, J shed 2 bases, and the junction held 6 bases outside the gene matches. The CDR3 runs 15 residues. The germline gives CDR1 SGHRS, CDR2 YFSETQ.